Following are 6 T cell receptor beta chains from one sample sequenced in a study of T cell changes during pregnancy in multiple sclerosis. The assay was immunoSEQ multiplex PCR, and TCRdb's table has in-frame clones only and misses some. Of some 52,000 clones listed, 85% to 95% are singletons. Material: CD4+ T cells from peripheral blood mononuclear cells, obtained in the third trimester of pregnancy. Every receptor here comes from a female donor with multiple sclerosis, enrolled in a pregnancy study.

V and J are TRBV5-4 and TRBJ2-1; a weak D match, TRBD2 (5 bases). The CDR3 is 17 amino acids. The V and J ends lost 0 bases and 3 bases respectively, with 16 bases between them. Germline loops: CDR1 SGHNT, CDR2 YYREEE (reference sequence). The CDR3 loop is CASSLDGLGSLYNEQFF. CDR3 in DNA: TGTGCCAGCAGCTTGGACGGCCTAGGGAGTCTCTACAATGAGCAGTTCTTC.

This chain links TRBV18 with TRBJ2-1; TRBD2 aligns across 10 bases. CDR3 length: 16 amino acids. Trimming at V came to 1 base and at J to 10 bases, leaving 10 bases not matched to a gene. The germline CDR1 and CDR2 sequences are KGHSH and LQKENI. CDR3 amino acids: CASSPRRLAGVNEQFF. CDR3 nucleotides: TGTGCCAGCTCACCACGGCGGCTAGCGGGAGTGAACGAGCAGTTCTTC.

The CDR3 DNA reads TGTGCCAGCAGGGACAGGGAGTACGAAAAACTGTTTTTT. Its protein is CASRDREYEKLFF. V usage is TRBV2 and J usage is TRBJ1-4, with 8 bases fitting TRBD1. The CDR3 sequence is 13 residues long. V shed 6 bases, J shed 8 bases, and the junction held 5 bases outside the gene matches. Germline-derived CDR1 and CDR2 are SNHLY and FYNNEI.

This sequence joins TRBV11-3 and TRBJ2-1; 8 bases line up with TRBD2. J lost 7 bases, V lost 5 bases, and 10 bases had no gene match. The CDR3 loop spans 15 amino acids. CDR1 SGHNT and CDR2 YENEEA come from the germline V gene. Here the CDR3 DNA reads TGTGCCAGCAGCCTCTCGGGGGGGGCGGAGAATGAGCAGTTCTTC. Translation gives CASSLSGGAENEQFF.

This clone occurred once. The chain combines TRBV30 with TRBJ1-1, with D possibly matching TRBD1 (5 bases). Germline CDR1 reads GTSNPN; CDR2 reads SVGIG (reference sequence). The CDR3 consists of 12 residues. Trimming removed 3 bases at V and 11 bases at J, with 16 bases between. CDR3 bases: TGTGCCTGGAGAAGCCTCCCGGCAGGGGCTTTCTTT. It encodes CAWRSLPAGAFF. The variable domain in full, with the rest retrieved from reference TRBV30 and TRBJ1-1, is SQTIHQWPATLVQPVGSPLSLECTVEGTSNPNLYWYRQAAGRGLQLLFYSVGIGQISSEVPQNLSASRPQDRQFILSSKKLLLSDSGFYLCAWRSLPAGAFFGQGTRLTVV.

The chain uses TRBV19 and TRBJ2-1; the match to TRBD1 covers 7 bases. V shed 5 bases, J shed 4 bases, and the junction held 8 bases outside the gene matches. Germline V gene data show CDR1 as LNHDA and CDR2 as SQIVND (reference sequence). The CDR3 is made up of 15 amino acids. CDR3 sequence reads: CASSGGQIVYNEQFF. The CDR3 nucleotides are TGTGCCAGTAGTGGGGGACAGATAGTATACAATGAGCAGTTCTTC. Variable domain in full (rest from reference TRBV19 and TRBJ2-1): DGGITQSPKYLFRKEGQNVTLSCEQNLNHDAMYWYRQDPGQGLRLIYYSQIVNDFQKGDIAEGYSVSREKKESFPLTVTSAQKNPTAFYLCASSGGQIVYNEQFFGPGTRLTVL.